This T cell receptor beta chain appears in the sequencing data of a study of PD-L1 blockade in urothelial cancer. The CDR3 extends over 13 amino acids. V was pared by 4 bases and J by 7 bases, with 6 bases of the junction left unmatched. The V gene's germline CDR1 is WNHNN and CDR2 SYGVQD (reference sequence). This clone was detected a few times. Assay used: immunoSEQ multiplex PCR; TCRdb lists only in-frame clones, some missing. In the table there are about 51,000 clones, 86% of which are singletons. Sequencing was performed on PBMCs, taken around atezolizumab (anti-PD-L1) treatment. This receptor was identified in a man aged 55 to 70 with urothelial cancer. The chain has TRBV10-1 and TRBJ2-7; 8 bases line up with TRBD1. The CDR3 sequence: CASSGQGTREQYF. The CDR3 coding sequence is TGCGCCAGCAGTGGACAGGGGACAAGGGAGCAGTACTTC.